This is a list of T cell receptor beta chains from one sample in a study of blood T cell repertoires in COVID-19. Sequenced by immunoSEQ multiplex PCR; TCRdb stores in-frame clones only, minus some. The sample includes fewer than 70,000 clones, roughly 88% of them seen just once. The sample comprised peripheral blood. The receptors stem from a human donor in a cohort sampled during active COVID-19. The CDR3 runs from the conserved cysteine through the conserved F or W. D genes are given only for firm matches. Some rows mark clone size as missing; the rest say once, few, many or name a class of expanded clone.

TGTGCCAGCAGTTTAAGGGCAGGGCTCAGCTCCTACAATGAGCAGTTCTTC,CASSLRAGLSSYNEQFF,TRBJ2-1,.,.,TRBV27
TGTGCCAGAGACTCCACAGGGTACTACAATGAGCAGTTCTTC,CARDSTGYYNEQFF,TRBJ2-1,.,.,TRBV19
TGTGCCAGCAGCTCTTCGACTAGCGGGGGAGGGGAGCTGTTTTTT,CASSSSTSGGGELFF,TRBJ2-2,TRBD2,.,TRBV7-7
TGTGCCAGTAGTATAGAGGGAGGGTATAATTCACCCCTCCACTTT,CASSIEGGYNSPLHF,TRBJ1-6,.,few,TRBV19
TGTGCCGGGAGAACTAAGGGACTTCCCCCGGGATATGGCTACACCTTC,CAGRTKGLPPGYGYTF,TRBJ1-2,.,.,TRBV2
TGCGCCAGCAGCCCGCGGTTGGCTCCCAACACCGGGGAGCTGTTTTTT,CASSPRLAPNTGELFF,TRBJ2-2,.,.,TRBV5-1
TGTGCCAGCAGCCAAGTAGGAATAATAAATACCGGGATCTCTGGAAACACCATATATTTT,CASSQVGIINTGISGNTIYF,TRBJ1-3,.,.,TRBV14
TGTGCCAGCAGCTTAGGCGGACAGTTGGATGAGCAGTTCTTC,CASSLGGQLDEQFF,TRBJ2-1,.,.,TRBV11-2
TGTGCCAGCAGCTTACAGTCAGGGAGGGAGTACGAGCAGTACTTC,CASSLQSGREYEQYF,TRBJ2-7,TRBD2,.,TRBV7-2
TGTGCCAGCAGTTCCCGAGGGACAGGGAGCACCTACGAGCAGTACTTC,CASSSRGTGSTYEQYF,TRBJ2-7,TRBD1,.,TRBV6-5
TGTGCCAGCTCAGGACTAGCGGGAGAGGTTGAGCAGTTCTTC,CASSGLAGEVEQFF,TRBJ2-1,TRBD2,.,TRBV18
TGTGCCAGTAGTAGGATACAGGGAGACGACACCGGGGAGCTGTTTTTT,CASSRIQGDDTGELFF,TRBJ2-2,.,.,TRBV19
TGTGCCAGCAGCGCGAGTCCAATCATGGATACGCAGTATTTT,CASSASPIMDTQYF,TRBJ2-3,.,.,TRBV9
TGTGCCAGTACCCCGGCCGGGACAGGGAATCAGCCCCAGCATTTT,CASTPAGTGNQPQHF,TRBJ1-5,TRBD1,.,TRBV19
TGTGCCATCGGGACAGGTTTGAGCTATGGCTACACCTTC,CAIGTGLSYGYTF,TRBJ1-2,TRBD1,once,TRBV10-3
TGCGCCAGCAGCCCTGGGGACAGGGAAGATTACGAGCAGTACTTC,CASSPGDREDYEQYF,TRBJ2-7,TRBD1,.,TRBV4-1
TGTGCCATCAGTGATCCCCCGGAGACGGATACGCAGTATTTT,CAISDPPETDTQYF,TRBJ2-3,.,.,TRBV10-3
TGTGCCAGTAATCCGGGACAGGGGTATTCACCCCTCCACTTT,CASNPGQGYSPLHF,TRBJ1-6,TRBD1,.,TRBV2
TGTGCCAGTAGTGTACCGGGACAGGGGGCAGGGATGAACACTGAAGCTTTCTTT,CASSVPGQGAGMNTEAFF,TRBJ1-1,TRBD1,.,TRBV19
TGCAGTGCTAGTAAGACAGGGGGTAATTCACCCCTCCACTTT,CSASKTGGNSPLHF,TRBJ1-6,TRBD1,.,TRBV20-1
TGTGCCAGCAGCCAAGGGGAGGGTTGGGGCCTCACCGGGGAGCTGTTTTTT,CASSQGEGWGLTGELFF,TRBJ2-2,TRBD2,.,TRBV3-1/TRBV3-2
TGTGCCAGCAGCCCCGGGGGGTCAAGGGTTAGCACCGGGGAGCTGTTTTTT,CASSPGGSRVSTGELFF,TRBJ2-2,TRBD2,.,TRBV9
TGTGCCAGCAGCCCGAATGGGGGGGCCAAAAACATTCAGTACTTC,CASSPNGGAKNIQYF,TRBJ2-4,.,few,TRBV27
TGTGCCAGTAGTAGGGACAGGAGAAGGGCTGCAACTAATGAAAAACTGTTTTTT,CASSRDRRRAATNEKLFF,TRBJ1-4,TRBD1,.,TRBV19
TGTGCCAGCAGCTTACAGGGTATCGGGGAGCTGTTTTTT,CASSLQGIGELFF,TRBJ2-2,.,once,TRBV5-8
TGTGCCAGCAGCTCGGGACAGCCCCTTGAAGCTTTCTTT,CASSSGQPLEAFF,TRBJ1-1,TRBD1,.,TRBV7-2
TGTGCCAGCAGCTTTGACAGGGCCGAAAAACTGTTTTTT,CASSFDRAEKLFF,TRBJ1-4,TRBD1,.,TRBV7-9
TGTGCCAGCAGCTTGTTTCAAGGAGATGGAGTGTACACTGAAGCTTTCTTT,CASSLFQGDGVYTEAFF,TRBJ1-1,.,once,TRBV5-8
TGTGCCAGCACCTTAATCGGGACAGCTAATTCACCCCTCCACTTT,CASTLIGTANSPLHF,TRBJ1-6,TRBD1,once,TRBV7-2
TGTGCCAGCAGTTCCTCCGGGACACCATACAATGAGCAGTTCTTC,CASSSSGTPYNEQFF,TRBJ2-1,.,.,TRBV6-5
TGTGCCAGCAGCGAGACTAGAGCCACAGATACGCAGTATTTT,CASSETRATDTQYF,TRBJ2-3,.,.,TRBV6-5
TGTGCCAGCAGTCCAGCCCGGACAGCTAACTATGGCTACACCTTC,CASSPARTANYGYTF,TRBJ1-2,.,.,TRBV27
TGTGCCAGTAGTATAGGCCTCCGGGACAGGGGAAATGGCTACACCTTC,CASSIGLRDRGNGYTF,TRBJ1-2,TRBD1,.,TRBV19
TGCGCCAGCAGCCGCGGCCAGGGTGGGGCCTTATATGAGCAGTTCTTC,CASSRGQGGALYEQFF,TRBJ2-1,.,.,TRBV5-1
TGTGCCAGCAGCCGGGACAGGATAAATTCACCCCTCCACTTT,CASSRDRINSPLHF,TRBJ1-6,TRBD1,few,TRBV7-6
TGCAGCGTTGTACTGGCTAGCGGGGGAGATACGCAGTATTTT,CSVVLASGGDTQYF,TRBJ2-3,TRBD2,.,TRBV29-1
TGTGCCAGCAGCCCCGCGGTACTAGCCACCTACGAGCAGTACTTC,CASSPAVLATYEQYF,TRBJ2-7,.,.,TRBV11-2
TGTGCCTCTACCGAGTTTGGGGGCGGGTCTTATGGCTACACCTTC,CASTEFGGGSYGYTF,TRBJ1-2,.,.,TRBV19
TGCAGTGCTAGTTTCCCCACAGGTTACACTGAAGCTTTCTTT,CSASFPTGYTEAFF,TRBJ1-1,.,.,TRBV20-1
TGTGCCAGCAGTTACGACGGGACAGGGTTGCGGGCTTTCTTT,CASSYDGTGLRAFF,TRBJ1-1,TRBD1,.,TRBV6-5
TGTGCCAGCAGCCAAGGGAAACTAGCTTCGGCAGATACGCAGTATTTT,CASSQGKLASADTQYF,TRBJ2-3,.,.,TRBV3-1/TRBV3-2
TGTGCCAGCAGCCGGACCCCAAGACTTGAGGGGCAGTATTTT,CASSRTPRLEGQYF,TRBJ2-3,.,.,TRBV7-3
TGTGCCAGCAGCCCCGCCCCCTTAGCGGGAGACGAGCAGTACTTC,CASSPAPLAGDEQYF,TRBJ2-7,TRBD2,.,TRBV9
TGTGCCAGTAGTATAGCCCGGACTCGCTCCGTGGGTTTTCACAACTCTGGGGCCAACGTCCTGACTTTC,CASSIARTRSVGFHNSGANVLTF,TRBJ2-6,.,.,TRBV19
TGTGCCAGCAGTGCCCACGGCGGAAGCTCCTACGAGCAGTACTTC,CASSAHGGSSYEQYF,TRBJ2-7,.,.,TRBV28
TGTGCCAGCAGCTTACAGACGACAGGGAGGTTTTACGAGCAGTACTTC,CASSLQTTGRFYEQYF,TRBJ2-7,.,few,TRBV7-8
TGTGCCAGCAGCCGGCCGGGACAAGTGGACACCTTC,CASSRPGQVDTF,TRBJ1-2,.,few,TRBV11-2